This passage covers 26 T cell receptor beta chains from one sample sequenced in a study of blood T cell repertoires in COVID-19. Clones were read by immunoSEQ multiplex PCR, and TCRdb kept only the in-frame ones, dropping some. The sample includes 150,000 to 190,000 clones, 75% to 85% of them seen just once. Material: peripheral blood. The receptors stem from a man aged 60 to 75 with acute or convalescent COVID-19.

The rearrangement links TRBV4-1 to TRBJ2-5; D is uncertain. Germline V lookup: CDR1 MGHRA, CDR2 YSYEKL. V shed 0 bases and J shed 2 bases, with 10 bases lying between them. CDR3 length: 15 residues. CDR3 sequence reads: CASSQEGRPQETQYF. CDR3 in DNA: TGCGCCAGCAGCCAAGAAGGCAGGCCTCAAGAGACCCAGTACTTC.

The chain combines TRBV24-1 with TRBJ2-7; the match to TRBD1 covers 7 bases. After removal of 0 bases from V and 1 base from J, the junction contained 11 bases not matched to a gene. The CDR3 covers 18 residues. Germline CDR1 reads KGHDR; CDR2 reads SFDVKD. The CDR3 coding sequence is TGTGCCACCAGTGATTTGGGATACCCTCGACAGGGATCCTACGAGCAGTACTTC. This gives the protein CATSDLGYPRQGSYEQYF.

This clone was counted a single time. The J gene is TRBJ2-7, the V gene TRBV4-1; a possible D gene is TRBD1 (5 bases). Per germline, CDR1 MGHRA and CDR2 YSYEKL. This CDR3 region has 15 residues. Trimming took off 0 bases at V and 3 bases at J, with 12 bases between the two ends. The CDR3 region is CASSQEAYQGYEQYF. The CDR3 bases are TGCGCCAGCAGCCAAGAGGCATATCAGGGCTACGAGCAGTACTTC.

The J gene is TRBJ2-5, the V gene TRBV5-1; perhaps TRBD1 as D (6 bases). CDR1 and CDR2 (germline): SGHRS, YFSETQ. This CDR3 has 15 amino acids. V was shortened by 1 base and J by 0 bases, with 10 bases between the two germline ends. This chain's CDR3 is CASSLLTGDQETQYF. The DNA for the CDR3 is TGCGCCAGCAGCTTGCTGACAGGAGACCAAGAGACCCAGTACTTC.

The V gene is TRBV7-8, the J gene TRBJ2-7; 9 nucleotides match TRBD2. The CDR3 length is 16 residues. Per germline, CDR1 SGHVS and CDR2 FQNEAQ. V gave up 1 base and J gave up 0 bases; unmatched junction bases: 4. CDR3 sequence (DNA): TGTGCCAGCAGCTTAGGAGCGGGGGGCCTCTCCTACGAGCAGTACTTC. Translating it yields CASSLGAGGLSYEQYF.

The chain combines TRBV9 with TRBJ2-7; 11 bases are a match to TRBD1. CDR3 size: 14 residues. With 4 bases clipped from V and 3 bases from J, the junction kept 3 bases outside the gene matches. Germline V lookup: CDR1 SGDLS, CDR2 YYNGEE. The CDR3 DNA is TGTGCCAGCAGCCCGGGACAGGGGGACTACGAGCAGTACTTC. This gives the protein CASSPGQGDYEQYF.

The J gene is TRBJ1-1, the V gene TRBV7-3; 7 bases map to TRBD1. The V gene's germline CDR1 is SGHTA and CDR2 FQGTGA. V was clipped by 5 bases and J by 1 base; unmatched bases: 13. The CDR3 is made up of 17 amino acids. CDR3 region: CASSPGQANVGNTEAFF. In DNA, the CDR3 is TGTGCCAGCAGCCCAGGACAGGCTAATGTGGGGAACACTGAAGCTTTCTTT. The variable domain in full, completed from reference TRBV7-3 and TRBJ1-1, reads GAGVSQTPSNKVTEKGKYVELRCDPISGHTALYWYRQSLGQGPEFLIYFQGTGAADDSGLPNDRFFAVRPEGSVSTLKIQRTERGDSAVYLCASSPGQANVGNTEAFFGQGTRLTVV.

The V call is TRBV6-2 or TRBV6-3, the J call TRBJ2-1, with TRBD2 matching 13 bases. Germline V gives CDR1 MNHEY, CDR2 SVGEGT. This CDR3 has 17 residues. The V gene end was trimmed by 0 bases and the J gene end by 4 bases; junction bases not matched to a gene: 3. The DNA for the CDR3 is TGTGCCAGCAGTTACTCGCGGACTAGCGGGAGTTACAATGAGCAGTTCTTC. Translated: CASSYSRTSGSYNEQFF.

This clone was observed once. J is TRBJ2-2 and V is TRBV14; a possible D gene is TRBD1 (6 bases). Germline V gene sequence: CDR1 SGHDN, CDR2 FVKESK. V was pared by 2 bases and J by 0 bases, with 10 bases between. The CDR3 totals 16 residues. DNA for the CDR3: TGTGCCAGCAGCCAACACCGACAGGCGAACACCGGGGAGCTGTTTTTT. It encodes CASSQHRQANTGELFF.

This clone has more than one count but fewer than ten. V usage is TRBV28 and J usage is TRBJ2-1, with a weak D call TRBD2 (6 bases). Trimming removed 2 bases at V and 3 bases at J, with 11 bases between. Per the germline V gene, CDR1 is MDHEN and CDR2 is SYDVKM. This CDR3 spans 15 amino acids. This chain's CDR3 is CASSLGGDVYNEQFF. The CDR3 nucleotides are TGTGCCAGCAGTTTAGGAGGGGATGTCTACAATGAGCAGTTCTTC.

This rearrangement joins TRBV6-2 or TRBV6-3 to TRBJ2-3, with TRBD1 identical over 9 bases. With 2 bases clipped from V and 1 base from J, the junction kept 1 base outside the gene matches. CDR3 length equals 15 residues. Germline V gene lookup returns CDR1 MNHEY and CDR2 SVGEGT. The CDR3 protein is CASSYRTGGTDTQYF. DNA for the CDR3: TGTGCCAGCAGTTACCGGACAGGGGGCACAGATACGCAGTATTTT.

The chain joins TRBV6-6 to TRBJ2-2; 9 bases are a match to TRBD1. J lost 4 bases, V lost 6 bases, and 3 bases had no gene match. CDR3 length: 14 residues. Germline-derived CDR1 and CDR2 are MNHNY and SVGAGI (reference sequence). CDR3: CASSATGGTGELFF. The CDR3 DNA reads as TGTGCCAGCAGCGCGACAGGGGGCACCGGGGAGCTGTTTTTT.

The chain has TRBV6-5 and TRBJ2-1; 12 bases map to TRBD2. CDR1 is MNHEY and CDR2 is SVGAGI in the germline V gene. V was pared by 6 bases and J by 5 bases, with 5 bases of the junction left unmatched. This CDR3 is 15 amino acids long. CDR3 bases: TGTGCCAGCAGAACTAGCGGGGGGCGAGACAATGAGCAGTTCTTC. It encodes CASRTSGGRDNEQFF.

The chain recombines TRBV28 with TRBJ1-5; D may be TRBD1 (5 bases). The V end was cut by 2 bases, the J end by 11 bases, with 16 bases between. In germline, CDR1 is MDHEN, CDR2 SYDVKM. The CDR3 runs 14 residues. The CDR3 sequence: CASSLGRANRAQHF. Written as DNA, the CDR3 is TGTGCCAGCAGTTTAGGCAGGGCCAATCGAGCCCAGCATTTT.

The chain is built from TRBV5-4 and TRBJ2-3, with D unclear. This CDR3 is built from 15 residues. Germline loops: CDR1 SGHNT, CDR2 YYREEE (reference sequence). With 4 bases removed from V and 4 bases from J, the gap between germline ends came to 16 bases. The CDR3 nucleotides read TGTGCCAGCAGCCGACTTGAGGCCCGGGCAGATACGCAGTATTTT. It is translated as CASSRLEARADTQYF.

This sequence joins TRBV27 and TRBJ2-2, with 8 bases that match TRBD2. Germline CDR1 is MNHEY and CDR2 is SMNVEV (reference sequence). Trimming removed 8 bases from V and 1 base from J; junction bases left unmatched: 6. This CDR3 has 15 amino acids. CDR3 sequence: CASGESGGNTGELFF. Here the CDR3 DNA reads TGTGCCAGCGGGGAGAGCGGGGGGAACACCGGGGAGCTGTTTTTT.

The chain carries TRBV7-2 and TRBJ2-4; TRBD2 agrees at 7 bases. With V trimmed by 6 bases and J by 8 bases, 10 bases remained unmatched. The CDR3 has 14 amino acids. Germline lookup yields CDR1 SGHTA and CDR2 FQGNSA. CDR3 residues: CASSPRQGGYIQYF. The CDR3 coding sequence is TGTGCCAGCAGTCCGCGGCAGGGAGGGTACATTCAGTACTTC.

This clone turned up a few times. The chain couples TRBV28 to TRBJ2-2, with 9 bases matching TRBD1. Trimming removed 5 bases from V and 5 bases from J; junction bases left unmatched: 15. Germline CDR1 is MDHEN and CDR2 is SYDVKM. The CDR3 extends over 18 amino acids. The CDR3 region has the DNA TGTGCCAGCAGTCCCCTAGCCCCGGGACAGGGCCGAACCGGGGAGCTGTTTTTT. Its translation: CASSPLAPGQGRTGELFF. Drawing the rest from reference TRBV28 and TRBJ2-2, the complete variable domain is DVKVTQSSRYLVKRTGEKVFLECVQDMDHENMFWYRQDPGLGLRLIYFSYDVKMKEKGDIPEGYSVSREKKERFSLILESASTNQTSMYLCASSPLAPGQGRTGELFFGEGSRLTVL.

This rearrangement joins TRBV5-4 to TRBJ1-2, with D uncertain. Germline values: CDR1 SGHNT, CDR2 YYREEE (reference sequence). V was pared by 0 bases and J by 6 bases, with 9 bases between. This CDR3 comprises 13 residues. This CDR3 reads CASSLGAEDGYTF. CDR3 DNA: TGTGCCAGCAGCTTGGGGGCGGAGGATGGCTACACCTTC.

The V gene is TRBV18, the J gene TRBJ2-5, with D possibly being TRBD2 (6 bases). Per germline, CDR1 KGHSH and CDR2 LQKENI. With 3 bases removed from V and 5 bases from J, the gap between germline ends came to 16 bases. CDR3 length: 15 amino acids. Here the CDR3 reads CASSPRGGNPETQYF. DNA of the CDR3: TGTGCCAGCTCACCGAGGGGCGGGAATCCGGAGACCCAGTACTTC.

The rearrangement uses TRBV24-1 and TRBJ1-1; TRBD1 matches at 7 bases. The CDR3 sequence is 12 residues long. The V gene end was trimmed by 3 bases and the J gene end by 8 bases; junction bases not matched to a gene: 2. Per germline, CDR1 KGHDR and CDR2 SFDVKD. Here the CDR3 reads CATSDPGGEAFF. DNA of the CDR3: TGTGCCACCAGTGATCCAGGGGGAGAAGCTTTCTTT.

The DNA of the CDR3 is TGTGCCAGCAGTCCCGGGACAGGAAACTATGGCTACACCTTC. Encoded protein: CASSPGTGNYGYTF. The rearrangement uses TRBV6-6 and TRBJ1-2, with 8 bases fitting TRBD1. V shed 5 bases and J 2 bases; nucleotides not matched to a gene: 4. CDR1 and CDR2 from the germline V gene are MNHNY and SVGAGI (reference sequence). This CDR3 contains 14 residues.

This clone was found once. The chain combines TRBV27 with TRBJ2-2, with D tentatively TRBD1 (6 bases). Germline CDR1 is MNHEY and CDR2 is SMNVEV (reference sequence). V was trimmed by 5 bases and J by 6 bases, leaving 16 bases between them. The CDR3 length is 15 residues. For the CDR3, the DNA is TGTGCCAGCAGTCCGAATCACAGGGTCCCCGGGGAGCTGTTTTTT. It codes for CASSPNHRVPGELFF.

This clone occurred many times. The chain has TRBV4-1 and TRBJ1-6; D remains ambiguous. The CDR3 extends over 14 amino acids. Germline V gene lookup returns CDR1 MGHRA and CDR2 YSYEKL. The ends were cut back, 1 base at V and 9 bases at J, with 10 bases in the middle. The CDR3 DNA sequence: TGCGCCAGCAGCCAAGTCTGGGCAACTTCACCCCTCCACTTT. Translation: CASSQVWATSPLHF.

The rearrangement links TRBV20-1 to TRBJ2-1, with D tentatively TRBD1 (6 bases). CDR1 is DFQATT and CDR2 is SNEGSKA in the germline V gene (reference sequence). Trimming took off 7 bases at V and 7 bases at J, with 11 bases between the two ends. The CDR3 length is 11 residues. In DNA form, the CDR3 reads TGCAGTGGGGGGCCGTCTAATGAGCAGTTCTTC. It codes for CSGGPSNEQFF.

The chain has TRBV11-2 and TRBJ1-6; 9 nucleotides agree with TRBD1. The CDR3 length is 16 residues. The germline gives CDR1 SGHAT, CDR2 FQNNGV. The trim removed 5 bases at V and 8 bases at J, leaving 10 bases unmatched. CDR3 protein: CASSPPGQGGDSPLHF. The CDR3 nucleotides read TGTGCCAGCAGCCCTCCGGGACAGGGAGGAGATTCACCCCTCCACTTT. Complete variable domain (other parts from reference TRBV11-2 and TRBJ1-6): EAGVAQSPRYKIIEKRQSVAFWCNPISGHATLYWYQQILGQGPKLLIQFQNNGVVDDSQLPKDRFSAERLKGVDSTLKIQPAKLEDSAVYLCASSPPGQGGDSPLHFGNGTRLTVT.